A selection of T cell receptor beta chains follows, all from one sample in a study of CD8 T cells in ankylosing spondylitis. A single record per CDR3 protein comes from TCRdb applying MiXCR to the 5' RACE reads. This table has 190,000 or so distinct CDR3 sequences, over 10% appearing once. What was sequenced was blood, either unsorted or a sorted T cell fraction (not recorded which). The origin of the receptors is a male donor with ankylosing spondylitis or in good health (not recorded which). CDR3s include the opening cysteine and the closing phenylalanine or tryptophan. A D gene is named only where the DNA matches it firmly. Size is omitted from some rows. Given values are once, few, many or a class for expanded clones.

d_call | j_call | v_call | cdr3_length | clone_size | cdr3_nt | cdr3_aa
TRBD1 | TRBJ1-1 | TRBV12-3/TRBV12-4 | 14 | - | TGTGCCAGCAGTGTTGGACAGGGGATGACTGAAGCTTTCTTT | CASSVGQGMTEAFF
- | TRBJ1-1 | TRBV5-1 | 13 | many | TGCGCCAGCAGCCCCAGGGCGAACACTGAAGCTTTCTTT | CASSPRANTEAFF
- | TRBJ1-1 | TRBV5-6 | 11 | - | TGTGCCAGCAGCCGCGGCGGGGAAGCTTTCTTT | CASSRGGEAFF
- | TRBJ2-1 | TRBV19 | 15 | few | TGTGCCAGTAGTATAGCAGGGCTCTCCTACAATGAGCAGTTCTTC | CASSIAGLSYNEQFF
- | TRBJ1-3 | TRBV7-2 | 16 | few | TGTGCCAGCAGCTTAGTAATCGGAGGCTCTGGAAACACCATATATTTT | CASSLVIGGSGNTIYF
TRBD2 | TRBJ2-3 | TRBV15 | 15 | - | TGTGCCACCAGAGTAGAGACTAGCGGGAGTGGTACGCAGTATTTT | CATRVETSGSGTQYF
- | TRBJ2-2 | TRBV20-1 | 11 | - | TGCAGTGGAGCGGGTATGGGGGAGCTGTTTTTT | CSGAGMGELFF
- | TRBJ2-5 | TRBV5-1 | 13 | many | TGCGCCAGCATTGACCCAGTAGGAGAGACCCAGTACTTC | CASIDPVGETQYF
TRBD2 | TRBJ2-1 | TRBV6-2/TRBV6-3 | 19 | few | TGTGCCAGCCGCGGAACTAGCGGGAGGCTCTTTATTTCCTACAATGAGCAGTTCTTC | CASRGTSGRLFISYNEQFF
- | TRBJ2-7 | TRBV2 | 11 | few | TGTGCCAGCAGTGAACTCTACGAGCAGTACTTC | CASSELYEQYF
TRBD1 | TRBJ2-7 | TRBV5-1 | 13 | many | TGCGCCAGCAGCAGGGACAGGGTCAACGAGCAGTACTTC | CASSRDRVNEQYF
- | TRBJ2-5 | TRBV28 | 16 | - | TGTGCCAGCAGCCAGGCCCACAGTGCCGAGAAAGAGACCCAGTACTTC | CASSQAHSAEKETQYF
- | TRBJ2-4 | TRBV5-1 | 13 | many | TGCGCCAGCTGGGACGCACTTAAAAACATTCAGTACTTC | CASWDALKNIQYF
- | TRBJ1-1 | TRBV5-1 | 14 | few | TGCGCCAGCCGCGAGAGGGGGGAGGGGGTCGAAGCTTTCTTT | CASRERGEGVEAFF
- | TRBJ2-5 | TRBV6-2/TRBV6-3 | 16 | - | TGTGCCAGCAGCCCCTGGACCATACCACACGAAGAGACCCAGTACTTC | CASSPWTIPHEETQYF
- | TRBJ2-2 | TRBV3-1 | 19 | few | TGTGCCAGCAGCGACTCGACGATATCCGGACGGTCGAACACCGGGGAGCTGTTTTTT | CASSDSTISGRSNTGELFF
TRBD1 | TRBJ2-4 | TRBV7-2 | 15 | few | TGTGCCAGCAGCTCGAGACAGGGGCCCAAAAACATTCAGTACTTC | CASSSRQGPKNIQYF
TRBD2 | TRBJ2-1 | TRBV30 | 14 | few | TGTGCCTGGAGTGTATCCGGGGGGGCCAGTGAGCAGTTCTTC | CAWSVSGGASEQFF
- | TRBJ2-7 | TRBV21-1 | 15 | many | TGTGCCATCCTCATAGGGGCTTCGAGCTCCTACGAGCAGTACTTC | CAILIGASSSYEQYF
- | TRBJ2-7 | TRBV6-2/TRBV6-3 | 15 | - | TGTGCCAGCAGTTACGGGCCGGGGAGCACCTACGAGCAGTACTTC | CASSYGPGSTYEQYF
TRBD2 | TRBJ2-7 | TRBV4-1 | 14 | few | TGCGCCAGCAGCCAAGTAGCGGGCGGATACGAGCAGTACTTC | CASSQVAGGYEQYF
- | TRBJ2-7 | TRBV6-6 | 13 | - | TGTGCCAGCAGTTACTCTGAGTCCTACGAGCAGTACTTC | CASSYSESYEQYF
TRBD1 | TRBJ2-7 | TRBV29-1 | 11 | - | TGCAGCGCGTCAGGGGGCTACGAGCAGTACTTC | CSASGGYEQYF
- | TRBJ2-5 | TRBV5-1 | 14 | - | TGCGCCAGCAGCTTGGAGGGCGCAGGAGAGACCCAGTACTTC | CASSLEGAGETQYF
- | TRBJ2-3 | TRBV6-5 | 16 | - | TGTGCCAGCAGTTACTCTTCGACAAGGGATACACATACGCAGTATTTT | CASSYSSTRDTHTQYF
- | TRBJ2-7 | TRBV4-2 | 14 | many | TGTGCCAGCAGCCAAGATGCGACAATAAGCGAGCAGTACTTC | CASSQDATISEQYF
- | TRBJ2-7 | TRBV7-9 | 14 | few | TGTGCCAGCAGCGCCCGGGACTTCACCTACGAGCAGTACTTC | CASSARDFTYEQYF
TRBD2 | TRBJ2-7 | TRBV11-2 | 14 | many | TGTGCCAGCAGCCCATTAGCGGGGACCTACGAGCAGTACTTC | CASSPLAGTYEQYF
- | TRBJ2-7 | TRBV11-2 | 15 | - | TGTGCCAGCAGCTTAGGACCTGGGGGGGGCCGGGAGCAGTACTTC | CASSLGPGGGREQYF
- | TRBJ2-3 | TRBV5-6 | 13 | few | TGTGCCAGCAGCTTCAACGTAGCGGATACGCAGTATTTT | CASSFNVADTQYF
TRBD1 | TRBJ2-3 | TRBV7-2 | 16 | few | TGTGCCAGCAGCCTAGGACAGGGGGCGCACACAGATACGCAGTATTTT | CASSLGQGAHTDTQYF
- | TRBJ2-2 | TRBV6-5 | 18 | - | TGTGCCAGCAGTTACTTGGGCAGGGGATCTATAGAAACCGGGGAGCTGTTTTTT | CASSYLGRGSIETGELFF
TRBD1 | TRBJ2-5 | TRBV12-3/TRBV12-4 | 15 | - | TGTGCCAGCAGCTTTACAGGGGGGCACCAAGAGACCCAGTACTTC | CASSFTGGHQETQYF
- | TRBJ1-4 | TRBV12-3/TRBV12-4 | 14 | - | TGTGCCAGCAGTTTAGGGGGGTTTAATGAAAAACTGTTTTTT | CASSLGGFNEKLFF
- | TRBJ1-5 | TRBV12-3/TRBV12-4 | 13 | many | TGTGCCAGCAGTTTGTGGGACAATCAGCCCCAGCATTTT | CASSLWDNQPQHF
- | TRBJ2-6 | TRBV6-1 | 14 | few | TGTGCCAGCAGTCCGACGGGGGGGGCCAACGTCCTGACTTTC | CASSPTGGANVLTF
- | TRBJ2-7 | TRBV4-1 | 15 | few | TGCGCCAGCAGCCAATTAGGCGGGACCCACTACGAGCAGTACTTC | CASSQLGGTHYEQYF